The next 30 T cell receptor beta chains were all read from a single sample in a study of blood T cell repertoires in COVID-19. The repertoire was sequenced with immunoSEQ multiplex PCR; TCRdb's copy has only in-frame clones and lacks some. This sample yields about 280,000 clones, of which under 90% are seen a single time; roughly 1.9% belongs to the top ten. Specimen: PBMCs or T cells enriched from blood (not recorded which). The receptor source for this set is a woman in her sixties who had recovered from COVID-19.

This rearrangement joins TRBV6-4 to TRBJ2-7; D unclear. V was pared by 0 bases and J by 0 bases, with 15 bases between. Germline CDR1 MRHNA, CDR2 SNTAGT. This CDR3 region has 17 residues. CDR3 nucleotides: TGTGCCAGCAGTGACTCAGGCTGGGCCGACACCTCCTACGAGCAGTACTTC. Amino acid sequence: CASSDSGWADTSYEQYF.

This clone was counted once. The chain carries TRBV19 and TRBJ2-1, with 7 bases fitting TRBD2. The CDR3 loop spans 13 amino acids. Trimming took 5 bases from V and 4 from J; bases not matched to a gene: 2. In germline, CDR1 is LNHDA, CDR2 SQIVND (reference sequence). CDR3 bases: TGTGCCAGTAGTTCTAGCGGTTACAATGAGCAGTTCTTC. Translated, it gives CASSSSGYNEQFF. Supplemented by reference TRBV19 and TRBJ2-1, the full variable domain reads DGGITQSPKYLFRKEGQNVTLSCEQNLNHDAMYWYRQDPGQGLRLIYYSQIVNDFQKGDIAEGYSVSREKKESFPLTVTSAQKNPTAFYLCASSSSGYNEQFFGPGTRLTVL.

The chain joins TRBV5-6 to TRBJ2-2; tentative D call: TRBD1 (6 bases). The CDR3 sequence is 15 residues long. The V end was cut by 2 bases, the J end by 4 bases, with 12 bases between. The germline gives CDR1 SGHDT, CDR2 YYEEEE. Here the CDR3 DNA reads TGTGCCAGCAGCTTTCGGGACATCGTCACCGGGGAGCTGTTTTTT. Protein: CASSFRDIVTGELFF.

V gene TRBV28 combines with J gene TRBJ1-2; maybe TRBD1 (6 bases). Per the germline V gene, CDR1 is MDHEN and CDR2 is SYDVKM. The CDR3 has 16 residues. Trimming pared 3 bases from V and 3 bases from J, leaving 17 bases between. Here the CDR3 reads CASSLFPYGQYYGYTF. The CDR3 DNA follows: TGTGCCAGCAGTTTGTTCCCTTATGGACAGTACTATGGCTACACCTTC.

This chain connects TRBV18 to TRBJ1-1; D is possibly TRBD1 (6 bases). There are 16 residues in the CDR3. CDR1 KGHSH and CDR2 LQKENI come from the germline V gene. V lost 5 bases and J 0 bases, leaving 16 bases between the germline ends. This CDR3 reads CASSSTGTLMNTEAFF. The CDR3 DNA is TGTGCCAGCTCATCTACCGGGACACTAATGAACACTGAAGCTTTCTTT.

This sequence joins TRBV6-1 and TRBJ2-2; TRBD1 aligns across 9 bases. Germline CDR1 is MNHNS and CDR2 is SASEGT. With V trimmed by 3 bases and J by 6 bases, 5 bases remained unmatched. This CDR3 has 15 residues. CDR3 DNA sequence: TGTGCCAGCAGTGAGGGACAGGGAAGGGCCGGGGAGCTGTTTTTT. It specifies CASSEGQGRAGELFF.

This chain links TRBV2 with TRBJ2-4; 7 bases are shared with TRBD2. Germline trimming cut 7 bases from V and 2 bases from J; bases unmatched to any gene: 5. Looked up from germline, CDR1 is SNHLY and CDR2 is FYNNEI. This CDR3 has 14 amino acids. CDR3 region: CASTPGGPKNIQYF. The DNA of the CDR3 is TGTGCCAGCACCCCGGGGGGACCCAAAAACATTCAGTACTTC.

About this clone: The sample contains more than one DNA sequence encoding this CDR3. The CDR3: CAIGLAGDNEQFF. The DNA of the CDR3 is TGTGCCATCGGACTAGCGGGGGACAATGAGCAGTTCTTC. This chain uses TRBV10-3 with TRBJ2-1; 13 positions agree with TRBD2. The CDR3 runs 13 residues. Germline V gene lookup returns CDR1 ENHRY and CDR2 SYGVKD. Trimming removed 8 bases from V and 5 bases from J; junction bases left unmatched: 0.

V and J are TRBV12-3 or TRBV12-4 and TRBJ1-1, with D unresolved. V lost 2 bases to trimming and J lost 4 bases, with 5 bases between them. The CDR3 totals 12 residues. CDR3 sequence (DNA): TGTGCCAGCAGTTTATCGGGCACTGAAGCTTTCTTT. This encodes CASSLSGTEAFF.

This sequence joins TRBV24-1 and TRBJ1-1; the match to TRBD1 covers 8 bases. V dropped 7 bases and J dropped 2; count of bases not matched to a gene: 5. CDR1 and CDR2 from the germline V gene are KGHDR and SFDVKD. The CDR3 contains 14 residues. In DNA, the CDR3 is TGTGCCACCAGCCGGACAGGGCCTAACACTGAAGCTTTCTTT. It yields the protein CATSRTGPNTEAFF.

V usage is TRBV27 and J usage is TRBJ2-1, with D maybe TRBD2 (5 bases). Germline V gene data show CDR1 as MNHEY and CDR2 as SMNVEV (reference sequence). V lost 6 bases to trimming and J lost 6 bases, with 9 bases between them. The CDR3 is made up of 12 amino acids. The CDR3 DNA reads as TGTGCCAGCAGCAGAGGGCTCAATGAGCAGTTCTTC. Translation gives CASSRGLNEQFF.

The V gene is TRBV5-1, the J gene TRBJ1-6; maybe TRBD1 (6 bases). CDR1 and CDR2 from the germline V gene are SGHRS and YFSETQ. The CDR3 spans 16 residues. V was pared by 2 bases and J by 10 bases, with 19 bases between. DNA of the CDR3: TGCGCCAGCAGCTTAGCAACAGGGCGGATTGGATCACCCCTCCACTTT. Protein sequence: CASSLATGRIGSPLHF.

The CDR3 DNA sequence: TGTGCCCGGACTAGCGGGTCTGGGCCTGAGCAGTTCTTC. Amino acids: CARTSGSGPEQFF. J is TRBJ2-1 and V is TRBV30, with TRBD2 matching over 11 bases. V gave up 8 bases and J gave up 9 bases; unmatched junction bases: 9. Germline values: CDR1 GTSNPN, CDR2 SVGIG (reference sequence). The CDR3 length is 13 residues.

CDR3 protein: CASSPPVGAAGGREQYF. Written as DNA, the CDR3 is TGTGCCAGCTCACCACCGGTTGGGGCGGCAGGGGGCCGTGAGCAGTACTTC. The chain links TRBV18 to TRBJ2-7; 8 nucleotides line up with TRBD1. Looked up from germline, CDR1 is KGHSH and CDR2 is LQKENI. The CDR3 is made up of 17 amino acids. Trimming cost V 0 bases and J 7 bases; bases outside gene matches: 14.

The CDR3 protein is CASSLDRRSGNTIYF. The CDR3 DNA is TGCGCCAGCAGCTTGGACAGGCGCTCTGGAAACACCATATATTTT. The chain links TRBV5-1 to TRBJ1-3; the D gene is possibly TRBD1 (5 bases). The CDR3 is made up of 15 amino acids. V was shortened by 0 bases and J by 0 bases, with 7 bases between the two germline ends. Germline V gives CDR1 SGHRS, CDR2 YFSETQ.

V and J are TRBV9 and TRBJ2-3; no reliable D call. This CDR3 spans 16 amino acids. Trimming removed 7 bases at V and 5 bases at J, with 23 bases between. In germline, CDR1 is SGDLS, CDR2 YYNGEE. The CDR3: CASALDGHHVQDTQYF. CDR3 coding DNA: TGTGCCAGCGCCCTCGATGGCCACCATGTTCAAGATACGCAGTATTTT.

The V and J genes are TRBV18 and TRBJ2-2; D is perhaps TRBD1 (5 bases). CDR1 and CDR2 from the germline V gene are KGHSH and LQKENI. The CDR3 is made up of 13 amino acids. The V end was cut by 6 bases, the J end by 6 bases, with 11 bases between. DNA for the CDR3: TGTGCCAGCTCGCCGACAGACTCCGGGGAGCTGTTTTTT. It specifies CASSPTDSGELFF.

This chain links TRBV3-1 (or the pseudogene TRBV3-2) with TRBJ2-7, with D possibly TRBD2 on 6 matching bases. V lost 4 bases and J lost 2, with 12 bases in between. The CDR3 extends over 14 amino acids. Germline V gene data show CDR1 as LGHDT and CDR2 as YNNKEL (reference sequence). The CDR3 DNA reads as TGTGCCAGCAGCCCGCAGCGGGTGACCTACGAGCAGTACTTC. Its translation is CASSPQRVTYEQYF.

V and J are TRBV19 and TRBJ2-1; no clear D. V lost 6 bases and J lost 0, with 12 bases in between. CDR1 and CDR2 from the germline V gene are LNHDA and SQIVND (reference sequence). The CDR3 totals 15 residues. Written as DNA, the CDR3 is TGTGCCAGTAGGGAGACGGTTAGCTCCTACAATGAGCAGTTCTTC. Its translation is CASRETVSSYNEQFF.

The chain employs TRBV3-1 (or the pseudogene TRBV3-2) and TRBJ1-5, with 7 nucleotides matching TRBD1. This CDR3 spans 13 amino acids. Looked up from germline, CDR1 is LGHDT and CDR2 is YNNKEL (reference sequence). The junction had 4 bases not matched to a gene; V was cut back by 4 bases and J by 7 bases. CDR3: CASSPQGQQPQHF. In DNA, the CDR3 is TGTGCCAGCAGCCCACAGGGACAGCAGCCCCAGCATTTT.

The chain is built from TRBV19 and TRBJ2-3; 9 nucleotides agree with TRBD1. This CDR3 comprises 15 residues. CDR1 is LNHDA and CDR2 is SQIVND in the germline V gene (reference sequence). J lost 4 bases, V lost 3 bases, and 5 bases had no gene match. In DNA form, the CDR3 reads TGTGCCAGTAGTATTTGGACAGGGGTGTCAGATACGCAGTATTTT. This translates into CASSIWTGVSDTQYF. Full variable domain (rest looked up from reference TRBV19 and TRBJ2-3): DGGITQSPKYLFRKEGQNVTLSCEQNLNHDAMYWYRQDPGQGLRLIYYSQIVNDFQKGDIAEGYSVSREKKESFPLTVTSAQKNPTAFYLCASSIWTGVSDTQYFGPGTRLTVL.

This clone came up a few times. V and J are TRBV7-8 and TRBJ2-1; unclear D gene. V lost 5 bases and J 4 bases, leaving 18 bases between the germline ends. This CDR3 is built from 16 residues. CDR1 and CDR2 (germline): SGHVS, FQNEAQ. The CDR3 loop is CASSIARVSPYNEQFF. The CDR3, as DNA: TGTGCCAGCAGCATTGCCCGGGTTAGCCCGTACAATGAGCAGTTCTTC.

V usage is TRBV19 and J usage is TRBJ1-6, with D uncertain. CDR1 and CDR2 (germline): LNHDA, SQIVND (reference sequence). The CDR3 is made up of 13 amino acids. V lost 3 bases, J lost 6 bases, and 6 bases lay in between. DNA of the CDR3: TGTGCCAGTAGTATTACAGCTAATTCACCCCTCCACTTT. Its protein is CASSITANSPLHF.

V and J are TRBV5-1 and TRBJ2-3; possibly TRBD1 for D (5 bases). The germline V gene encodes CDR1 SGHRS and CDR2 YFSETQ. The CDR3 length is 14 residues. V was pared by 2 bases and J by 0 bases, with 7 bases between. DNA for the CDR3: TGCGCCAGCAGCTTTCCAGGGAGCACAGATACGCAGTATTTT. Protein: CASSFPGSTDTQYF. Together with reference TRBV5-1 and TRBJ2-3, the CDR3 gives the full variable domain: KAGVTQTPRYLIKTRGQQVTLSCSPISGHRSVSWYQQTPGQGLQFLFEYFSETQRNKGNFPGRFSGRQFSNSRSEMNVSTLELGDSALYLCASSFPGSTDTQYFGPGTRLTVL.

The table lists this clone with a count of one. The V and J genes are TRBV28 and TRBJ1-1, with D unresolved. Trimming pared 6 bases from V and 4 bases from J, leaving 21 bases between. The CDR3 has 16 residues. Germline values: CDR1 MDHEN, CDR2 SYDVKM. This CDR3 is CASSGFGKGWGTEAFF. In nucleotides, the CDR3 is TGTGCCAGCAGCGGATTCGGGAAGGGTTGGGGCACTGAAGCTTTCTTT.

The chain employs TRBV6-5 and TRBJ1-5, with unresolved D. From germline, CDR1 is MNHEY and CDR2 SVGAGI. V was trimmed by 6 bases and J by 0 bases, leaving 12 bases between them. CDR3 size: 15 residues. CDR3 region: CASSKTGVSNQPQHF. As DNA, the CDR3 is TGTGCCAGCAGCAAGACCGGGGTTAGCAATCAGCCCCAGCATTTT.

This chain uses TRBV2 with TRBJ2-7; 7 bases align to TRBD1. V was clipped by 6 bases and J by 5 bases; unmatched bases: 13. The CDR3 loop spans 15 amino acids. The germline V gene encodes CDR1 SNHLY and CDR2 FYNNEI. The CDR3 loop reads CASRARDSPKNEQYF. In nucleotides, the CDR3 is TGTGCCAGCAGAGCCCGGGACAGTCCTAAGAACGAGCAGTACTTC.

V is TRBV7-2 and J is TRBJ2-3; 14 bases align to TRBD2. J lost 5 bases, V lost 9 bases, and 10 bases had no gene match. Germline V gene data show CDR1 as SGHTA and CDR2 as FQGNSA. CDR3 length: 16 amino acids. The CDR3: CASTGTSGSRQDTQYF. As DNA, the CDR3 is TGTGCCAGTACCGGGACTAGCGGGAGCAGACAAGATACGCAGTATTTT.

This clone has a single count. Other DNA sequences in this specimen translate into the identical CDR3. This chain's CDR3 is CASSLAGQSTDTQYF. The CDR3 DNA follows: TGCGCCAGCAGCTTGGCAGGACAAAGCACAGATACGCAGTATTTT. The rearrangement links TRBV5-1 to TRBJ2-3; tentatively, D is TRBD1 (5 bases). Trimming took off 0 bases at V and 0 bases at J, with 8 bases between the two ends. Germline CDR1 SGHRS, CDR2 YFSETQ. The length of the CDR3 is 15 residues.

The chain recombines TRBV19 with TRBJ2-7; 7 bases are shared with TRBD1. V shed 4 bases and J 5 bases; nucleotides not matched to a gene: 8. This CDR3 spans 14 amino acids. Germline loops: CDR1 LNHDA, CDR2 SQIVND (reference sequence). In nucleotides, the CDR3 is TGTGCCAGTAGTACCCGGGACAGATTGAACGAGCAGTACTTC. Translated, it gives CASSTRDRLNEQYF.